The clone carrying this T cell receptor (beta chain) was counted at least ten times. Generation of bulk TCR libraries relied on previously described methods and listed TCR primers. TCRdb called the PCR reads again in MiXCR, with one record for every CDR3 protein. Of around 43,000 distinct CDR3 sequences detected, roughly 21% appear once; the ten largest clones hold under 1.4%. Naive CD8 T cell sorting was performed on the CD8+CD4-CCR7+CD45RA+ phenotype. The data originate from a study of molecular identifiers for immune sequencing clone quantification. The CDR3 is 15 residues long. The germline V gene has CDR1 DFQATT and CDR2 SNEGSKA (reference sequence). Trimming left V 0 bases short and J 2 bases short, with 12 bases between.

The rearrangement uses TRBV20-1 and TRBJ2-3; D not certain. The material sequenced was naive CD8+ T cells from blood, with Jurkat cell RNA spiked in. Subset described: FACS-sorted CD8+CD4-CCR7+CD45RA+ naive T cells. The clonotype comes from a human donor in good health. Some libraries in this study had Jurkat cell RNA spiked in. The CDR3 loop reads CSARESGDLTDTQYF. The DNA for the CDR3 is TGCAGTGCTAGAGAGTCAGGAGACCTCACAGATACGCAGTATTTT.